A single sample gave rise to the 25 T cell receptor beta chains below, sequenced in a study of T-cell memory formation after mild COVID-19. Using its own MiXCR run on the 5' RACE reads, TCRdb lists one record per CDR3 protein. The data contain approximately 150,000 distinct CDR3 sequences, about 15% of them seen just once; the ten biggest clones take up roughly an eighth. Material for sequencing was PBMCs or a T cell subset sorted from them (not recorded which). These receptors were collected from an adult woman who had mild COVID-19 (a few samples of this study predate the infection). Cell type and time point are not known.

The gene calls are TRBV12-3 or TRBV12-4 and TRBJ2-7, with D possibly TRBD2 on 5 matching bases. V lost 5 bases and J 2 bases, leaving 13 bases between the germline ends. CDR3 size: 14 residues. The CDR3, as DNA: TGTGCCAGCAGTCACCCGTCCGGGGCCTACGAGCAGTACTTC. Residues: CASSHPSGAYEQYF.

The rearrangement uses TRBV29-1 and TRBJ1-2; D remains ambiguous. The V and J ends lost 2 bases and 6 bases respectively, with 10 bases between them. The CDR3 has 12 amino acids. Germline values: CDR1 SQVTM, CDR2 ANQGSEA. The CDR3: CSVETSYNGYTF. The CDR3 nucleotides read TGCAGCGTTGAAACGTCCTACAATGGCTACACCTTC.

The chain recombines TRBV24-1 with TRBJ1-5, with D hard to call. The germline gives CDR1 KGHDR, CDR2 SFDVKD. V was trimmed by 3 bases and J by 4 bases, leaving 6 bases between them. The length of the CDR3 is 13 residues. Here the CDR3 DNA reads TGTGCCACCAGTGATCCGGGGAATCAGCCCCAGCATTTT. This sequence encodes CATSDPGNQPQHF.

CDR3 DNA: TGCGCCAGCAGCCAAGGGGGTATTAGTGGCTACACCTTC. Its translation is CASSQGGISGYTF. The V gene is TRBV4-1, the J gene TRBJ1-2, with D unresolved. Germline V gene sequence: CDR1 MGHRA, CDR2 YSYEKL. Between the trimmed V and J ends, which lost 1 base and 7 bases, there was a span of 10 bases. CDR3 size: 13 residues.

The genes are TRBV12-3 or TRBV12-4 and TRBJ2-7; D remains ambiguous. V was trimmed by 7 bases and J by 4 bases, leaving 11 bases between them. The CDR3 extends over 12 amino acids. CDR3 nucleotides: TGTGCCAGCAAATCTCTGGGTTACGAGCAGTACTTC. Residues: CASKSLGYEQYF.

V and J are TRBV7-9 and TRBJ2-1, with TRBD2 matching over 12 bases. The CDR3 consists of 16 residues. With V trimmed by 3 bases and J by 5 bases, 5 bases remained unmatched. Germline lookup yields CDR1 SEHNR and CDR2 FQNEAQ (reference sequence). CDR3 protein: CASSFPSGRGDNEQFF. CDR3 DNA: TGTGCCAGCAGCTTCCCTAGCGGGAGGGGGGACAATGAGCAGTTCTTC.

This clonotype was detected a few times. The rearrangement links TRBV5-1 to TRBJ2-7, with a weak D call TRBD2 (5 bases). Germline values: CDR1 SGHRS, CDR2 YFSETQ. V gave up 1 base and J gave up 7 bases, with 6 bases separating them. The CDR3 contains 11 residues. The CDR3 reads CASSLSGEQYF. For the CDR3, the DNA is TGCGCCAGCAGCTTGTCGGGGGAGCAGTACTTC.

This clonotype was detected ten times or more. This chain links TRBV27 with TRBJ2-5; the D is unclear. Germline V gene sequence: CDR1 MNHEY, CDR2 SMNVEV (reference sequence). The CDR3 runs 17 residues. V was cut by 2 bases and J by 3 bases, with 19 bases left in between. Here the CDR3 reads CASSLNPWVVRKETQYF. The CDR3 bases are TGTGCCAGCAGTTTAAACCCCTGGGTAGTCCGGAAAGAGACCCAGTACTTC.

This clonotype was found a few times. The CDR3 DNA reads as TGCGCCAGCAGCCAAGGTAGCGGGGGGGCCGAGCAGTACTTC. Amino acids: CASSQGSGGAEQYF. This chain links TRBV4-1 with TRBJ2-7; TRBD2 agrees at 11 bases. The trim removed 1 base at V and 6 bases at J, leaving 2 bases unmatched. The germline V gene encodes CDR1 MGHRA and CDR2 YSYEKL. CDR3 length: 14 residues.

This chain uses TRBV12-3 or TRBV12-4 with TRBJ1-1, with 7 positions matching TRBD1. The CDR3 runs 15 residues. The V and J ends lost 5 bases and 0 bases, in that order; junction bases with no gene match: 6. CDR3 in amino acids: CASSRKQGMNTEAFF. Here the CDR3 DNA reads TGTGCCAGCAGTCGTAAACAGGGGATGAACACTGAAGCTTTCTTT.

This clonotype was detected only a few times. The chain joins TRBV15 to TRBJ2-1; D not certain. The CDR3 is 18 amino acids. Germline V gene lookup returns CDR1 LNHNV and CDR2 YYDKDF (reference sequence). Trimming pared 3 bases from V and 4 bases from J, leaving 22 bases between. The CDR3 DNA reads TGTGCCACCAGCAGTTCTAGGAGACGTATTCCACCTTACAATGAGCAGTTCTTC. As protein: CATSSSRRRIPPYNEQFF. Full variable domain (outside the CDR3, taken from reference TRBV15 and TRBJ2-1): DAMVIQNPRYQVTQFGKPVTLSCSQTLNHNVMYWYQQKSSQAPKLLFHYYDKDFNNEADTPDNFQSRRPNTSFCFLDIRSPGLGDTAMYLCATSSSRRRIPPYNEQFFGPGTRLTVL.

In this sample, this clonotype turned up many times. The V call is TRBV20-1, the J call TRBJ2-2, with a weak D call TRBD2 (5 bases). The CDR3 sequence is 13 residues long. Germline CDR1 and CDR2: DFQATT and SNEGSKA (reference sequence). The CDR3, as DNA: TGCAGCACCAGCGGCCCGAACACCGGGGAGCTGTTTTTT. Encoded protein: CSTSGPNTGELFF.

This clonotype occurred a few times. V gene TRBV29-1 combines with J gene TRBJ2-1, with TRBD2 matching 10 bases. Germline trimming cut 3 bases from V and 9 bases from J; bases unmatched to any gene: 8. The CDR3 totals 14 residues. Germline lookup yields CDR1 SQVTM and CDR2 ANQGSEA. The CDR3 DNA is TGCAGCGTTGATCATTCGGGACTAGCGTCTGAGCAGTTCTTC. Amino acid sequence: CSVDHSGLASEQFF.

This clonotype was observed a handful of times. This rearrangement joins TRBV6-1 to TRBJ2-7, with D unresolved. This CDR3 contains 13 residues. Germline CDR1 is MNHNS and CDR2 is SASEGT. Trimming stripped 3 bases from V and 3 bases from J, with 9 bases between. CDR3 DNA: TGTGCCAGCAGTGAGTCGGTCGACTACGAGCAGTACTTC. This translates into CASSESVDYEQYF.

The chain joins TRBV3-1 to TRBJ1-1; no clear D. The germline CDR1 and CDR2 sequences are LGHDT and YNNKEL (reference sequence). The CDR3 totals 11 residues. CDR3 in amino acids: CASLGYGEAFF. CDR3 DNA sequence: TGTGCGAGCCTCGGGTACGGGGAAGCTTTCTTT.

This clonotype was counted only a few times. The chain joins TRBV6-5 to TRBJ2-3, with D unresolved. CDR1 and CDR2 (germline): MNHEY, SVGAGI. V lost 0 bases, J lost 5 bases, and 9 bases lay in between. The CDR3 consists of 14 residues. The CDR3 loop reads CASSYSGRVDTQYF. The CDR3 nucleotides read TGTGCCAGCAGTTACTCAGGCAGAGTAGATACGCAGTATTTT.

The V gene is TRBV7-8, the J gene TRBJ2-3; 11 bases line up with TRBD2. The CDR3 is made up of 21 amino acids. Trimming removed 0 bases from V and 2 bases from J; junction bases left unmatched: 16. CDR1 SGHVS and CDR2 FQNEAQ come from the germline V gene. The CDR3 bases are TGTGCCAGCAGCTTAGCAGTAGGGGGACTAGCGGAGATTGAAGACACAGATACGCAGTATTTT. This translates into CASSLAVGGLAEIEDTDTQYF.

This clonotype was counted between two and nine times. The DNA of the CDR3 is TGTGCCTGGGACAGAGGGGTGAACACTGAAGCTTTCTTT. This encodes CAWDRGVNTEAFF. The chain employs TRBV30 and TRBJ1-1, with D possibly being TRBD1 (5 bases). CDR3 size: 13 residues. The germline gives CDR1 GTSNPN, CDR2 SVGIG (reference sequence). Trimming left V 5 bases short and J 0 bases short, with 10 bases between.

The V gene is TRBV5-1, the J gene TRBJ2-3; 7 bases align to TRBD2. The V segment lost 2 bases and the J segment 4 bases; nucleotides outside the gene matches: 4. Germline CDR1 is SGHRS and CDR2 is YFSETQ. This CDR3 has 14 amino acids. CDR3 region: CASSFSGSPDTQYF. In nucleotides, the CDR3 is TGCGCCAGCAGCTTTAGCGGGTCTCCAGATACGCAGTATTTT.

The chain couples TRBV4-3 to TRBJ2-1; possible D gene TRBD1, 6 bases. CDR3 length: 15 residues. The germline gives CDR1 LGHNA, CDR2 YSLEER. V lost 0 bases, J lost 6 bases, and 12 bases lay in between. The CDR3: CASSQDKGDGNEQFF. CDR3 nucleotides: TGCGCCAGCAGCCAAGACAAGGGGGATGGCAATGAGCAGTTCTTC.

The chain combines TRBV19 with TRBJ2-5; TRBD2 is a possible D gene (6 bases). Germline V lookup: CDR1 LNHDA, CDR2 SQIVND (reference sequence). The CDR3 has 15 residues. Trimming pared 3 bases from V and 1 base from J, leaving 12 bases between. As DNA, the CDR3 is TGTGCCAGTAGTATGACTAGGTCGAGCCAAGAGACCCAGTACTTC. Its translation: CASSMTRSSQETQYF.

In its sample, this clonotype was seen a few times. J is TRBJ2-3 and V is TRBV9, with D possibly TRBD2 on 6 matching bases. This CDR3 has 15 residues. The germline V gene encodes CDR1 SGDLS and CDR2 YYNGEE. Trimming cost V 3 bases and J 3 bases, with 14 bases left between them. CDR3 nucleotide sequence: TGTGCCAGCAGCGCGGACTACCCTGGGACAGATACGCAGTATTTT. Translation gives CASSADYPGTDTQYF.

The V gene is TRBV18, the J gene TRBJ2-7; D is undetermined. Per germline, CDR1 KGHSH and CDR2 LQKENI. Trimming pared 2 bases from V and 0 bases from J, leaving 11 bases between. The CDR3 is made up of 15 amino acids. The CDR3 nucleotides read TGTGCCAGCTCACCATGGGTTGAAGGCTCCTACGAGCAGTACTTC. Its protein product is CASSPWVEGSYEQYF.

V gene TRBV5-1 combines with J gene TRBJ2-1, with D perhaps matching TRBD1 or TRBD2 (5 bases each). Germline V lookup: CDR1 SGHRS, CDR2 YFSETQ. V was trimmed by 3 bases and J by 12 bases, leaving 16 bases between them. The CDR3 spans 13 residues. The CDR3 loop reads CASSSTVARGQFF. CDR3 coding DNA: TGCGCCAGCAGCTCCACGGTCGCGAGGGGGCAGTTCTTC.

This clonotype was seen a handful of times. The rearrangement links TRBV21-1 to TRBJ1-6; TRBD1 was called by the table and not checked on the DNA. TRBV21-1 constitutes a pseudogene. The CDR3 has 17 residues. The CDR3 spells CASSKALTGTENSPLHF. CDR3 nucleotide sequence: TGTGCCAGCAGCAAAGCTTTAACCGGGACAGAAAATTCACCCCTCCACTTT.